This T cell receptor (beta chain) derives from a study of blood T cell repertoires in COVID-19. Study details: COVID-19 samples from acute and convalescent phases originated in the United States, Italy and Spain.

Assay: immunoSEQ multiplex PCR; the TCRdb copy retains only in-frame clones and omits some. The sample holds about 130,000 clones, around 87% seen once. Germline lookup yields CDR1 MNHEY and CDR2 SVGAGI. With V trimmed by 4 bases and J by 6 bases, 11 bases remained unmatched. This CDR3 has 16 residues. This chain links TRBV6-5 with TRBJ1-5, with 8 bases that match TRBD1. Sequenced: peripheral blood. The clonotype comes from a woman in her fifties or sixties with acute or convalescent COVID-19. CDR3 protein: CASSSQGAVVGQPQHF. DNA for the CDR3: TGTGCCAGCAGTTCTCAGGGGGCCGTGGTAGGTCAGCCCCAGCATTTT.